What follows are 5 T cell receptor beta chains derived from one specimen sequenced in a study of CD8+ T cells in alopecia areata listed by TCRdb under 2018. What the treatment or condition label conveys for this sample: oral pan-JAK inhibitor, 5-10 mg twice daily. The method behind the library was the immunoSEQ multiplex PCR assay. To provide template for TCR sequencing, every sample had RNA extracted and reverse transcribed into cDNA. The table was pulled from immuneACCESS by TCRdb, which kept in-frame rearrangements only. Such tables lose some clones; where checked, under half of the loss comes from unresolved V genes, and the rest has no known cause. This sample comprises about 60,000 clones, more than 45% of them detected only once. The biggest ten clones account for about a fifth of the sample. Sequenced here: CD8+ T cells sorted from blood, sampled at roughly week 36, from a patient treated with tofacitinib. These receptors all stem from a human donor with alopecia areata.

J is TRBJ2-7 and V is TRBV11-2; D is undetermined. The CDR3 runs to 13 residues. With 1 base removed from V and 1 base from J, the gap between germline ends came to 5 bases. Per the germline V gene, CDR1 is SGHAT and CDR2 is FQNNGV. The chain's CDR3 is CASSLGQSYEQYF. DNA of the CDR3: TGTGCCAGCAGCTTAGGTCAATCCTACGAGCAGTACTTC.

The rearrangement links TRBV27 to TRBJ2-2, with a weak D call TRBD1 (7 bases). V lost 4 bases and J 5 bases, leaving 8 bases between the germline ends. The CDR3 length is 13 residues. Germline lookup yields CDR1 MNHEY and CDR2 SMNVEV (reference sequence). Here the CDR3 DNA reads TGTGCCAGCAGTTCAGGGGGGACCGGGGAGCTGTTTTTT. Translating it yields CASSSGGTGELFF.

The rearrangement uses TRBV6-5 and TRBJ2-7, with 12 bases aligning to TRBD2. V shed 7 bases and J 2 bases; nucleotides not matched to a gene: 6. Germline V lookup: CDR1 MNHEY, CDR2 SVGAGI. The CDR3 sequence is 15 residues long. CDR3: CASNHGLAGTYEQYF. In nucleotides, the CDR3 is TGTGCCAGCAATCACGGACTAGCGGGGACCTACGAGCAGTACTTC.

The chain is built from TRBV27 and TRBJ1-5, with no clear D. This CDR3 spans 13 amino acids. Trimming took off 4 bases at V and 5 bases at J, with 9 bases between the two ends. Germline V gene sequence: CDR1 MNHEY, CDR2 SMNVEV (reference sequence). CDR3 bases: TGTGCCAGCAGTTCGAGAGCTGATCAGCCCCAGCATTTT. Protein product: CASSSRADQPQHF.

This chain links TRBV19 with TRBJ2-7; the match to TRBD1 covers 7 bases. J gave up 2 bases and V 3 bases, and 7 bases lay outside the gene matches. CDR1 and CDR2 from the germline V gene are LNHDA and SQIVND (reference sequence). This CDR3 is built from 15 residues. CDR3 nucleotides: TGTGCCAGTAGTATTACCGACAGGGACCCCTACGAGCAGTACTTC. It specifies CASSITDRDPYEQYF.